This TCR beta chain derives from a study of shared clonotypes between healthy human individuals. Study conclusions and caveats: Naive CD4 clonotype sharing across a few donors was about 5%.

TCRdb's table, derived via immunoSEQ multiplex PCR, lists solely in-frame clones and lacks some. This sample has about 550,000 clones, with just under 97% found just once. Positive CCR7 selection of CD45RO-negative cells yielded the naive CD8 cells, and terminally differentiated effector memory CD45RA+ cells were excluded. Per the germline V gene, CDR1 is SGDLS and CDR2 is YYNGEE. V was pared by 0 bases and J by 0 bases, with 3 bases between. The length of the CDR3 is 13 residues. Note on this clone: Antigen unknown. At the DNA level, this CDR3 is encoded by other sequences in the same sample as well.

The chain links TRBV9 to TRBJ1-2, with D unclear. The clonotype comes from a woman aged 25 to 39 in good health. The sequenced material came from naive CD8+ T cells sorted from blood. The DNA of the CDR3 is TGTGCCAGCAGCGTAGGCTCTAACTATGGCTACACCTTC. It is translated as CASSVGSNYGYTF.